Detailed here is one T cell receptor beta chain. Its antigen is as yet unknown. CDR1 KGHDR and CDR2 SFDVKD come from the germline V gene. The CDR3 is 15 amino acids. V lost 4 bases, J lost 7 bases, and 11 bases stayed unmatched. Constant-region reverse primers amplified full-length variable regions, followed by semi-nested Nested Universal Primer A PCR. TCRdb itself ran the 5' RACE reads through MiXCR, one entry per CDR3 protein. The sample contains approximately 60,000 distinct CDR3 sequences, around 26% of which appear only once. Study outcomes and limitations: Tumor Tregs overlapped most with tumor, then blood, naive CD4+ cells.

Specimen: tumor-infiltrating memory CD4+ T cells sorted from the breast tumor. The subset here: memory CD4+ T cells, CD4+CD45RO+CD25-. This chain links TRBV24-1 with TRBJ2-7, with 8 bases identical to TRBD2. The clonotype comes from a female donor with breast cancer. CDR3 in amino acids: CATSDRGLAAEEQYF. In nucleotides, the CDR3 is TGTGCCACCAGTGACCGAGGACTAGCAGCAGAAGAGCAGTACTTC.